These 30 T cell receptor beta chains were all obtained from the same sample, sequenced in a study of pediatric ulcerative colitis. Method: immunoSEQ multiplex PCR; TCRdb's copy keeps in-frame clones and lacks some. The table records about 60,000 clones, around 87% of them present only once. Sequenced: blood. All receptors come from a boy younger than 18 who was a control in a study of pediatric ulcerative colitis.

CDR3 residues: CASSQHYRDYEQYF. CDR3 bases: TGCGCCAGCAGCCAACACTACAGGGACTACGAGCAGTACTTC. The chain links TRBV4-1 to TRBJ2-7; possibly TRBD1 for D (6 bases). CDR1 and CDR2 (germline): MGHRA, YSYEKL. Trimming stripped 2 bases from V and 3 bases from J, with 11 bases between. The CDR3 is 14 amino acids.

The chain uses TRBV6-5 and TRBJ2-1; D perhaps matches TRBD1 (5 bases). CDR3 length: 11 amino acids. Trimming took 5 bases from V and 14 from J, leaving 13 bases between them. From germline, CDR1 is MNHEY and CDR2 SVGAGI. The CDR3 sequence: CASSVGASKFF. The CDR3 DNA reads TGTGCCAGCAGTGTTGGGGCATCCAAGTTCTTC.

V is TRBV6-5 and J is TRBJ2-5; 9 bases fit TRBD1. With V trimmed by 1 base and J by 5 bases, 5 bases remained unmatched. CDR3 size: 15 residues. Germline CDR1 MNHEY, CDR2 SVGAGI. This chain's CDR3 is CASSYWDRVMETQYF. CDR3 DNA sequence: TGTGCCAGCAGTTACTGGGACAGGGTTATGGAGACCCAGTACTTC.

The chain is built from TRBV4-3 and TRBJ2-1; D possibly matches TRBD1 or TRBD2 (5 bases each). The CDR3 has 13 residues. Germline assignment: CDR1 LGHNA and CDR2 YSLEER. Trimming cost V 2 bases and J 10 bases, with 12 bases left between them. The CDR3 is CASSQILWGEQFF. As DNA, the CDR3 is TGCGCCAGCAGCCAAATTTTGTGGGGGGAGCAGTTCTTC.

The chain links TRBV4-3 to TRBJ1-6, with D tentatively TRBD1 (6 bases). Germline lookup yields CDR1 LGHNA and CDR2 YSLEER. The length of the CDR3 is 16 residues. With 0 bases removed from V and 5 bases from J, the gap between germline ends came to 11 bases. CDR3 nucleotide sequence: TGCGCCAGCAGCCAAGATCCGGCAGGGGATAATTCACCCCTCCACTTT. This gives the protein CASSQDPAGDNSPLHF.

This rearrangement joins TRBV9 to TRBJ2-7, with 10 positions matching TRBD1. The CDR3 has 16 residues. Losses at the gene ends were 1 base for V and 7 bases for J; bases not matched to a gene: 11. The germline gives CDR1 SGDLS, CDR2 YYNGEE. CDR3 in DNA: TGTGCCAGCAGCGTAACGGCGGGACAGGGGCCCTTTGAGCAGTACTTC. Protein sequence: CASSVTAGQGPFEQYF.

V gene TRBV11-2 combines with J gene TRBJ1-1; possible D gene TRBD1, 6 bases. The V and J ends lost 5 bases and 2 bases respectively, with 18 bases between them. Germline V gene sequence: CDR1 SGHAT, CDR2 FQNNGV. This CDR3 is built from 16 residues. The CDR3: CASSPTPGGTNTEAFF. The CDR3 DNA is TGTGCCAGCAGCCCGACACCCGGGGGCACTAACACTGAAGCTTTCTTT.

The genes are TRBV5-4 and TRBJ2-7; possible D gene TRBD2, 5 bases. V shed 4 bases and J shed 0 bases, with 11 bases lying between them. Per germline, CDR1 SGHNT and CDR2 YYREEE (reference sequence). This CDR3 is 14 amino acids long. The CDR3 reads CASSQERSSYEQYF. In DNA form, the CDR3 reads TGTGCCAGCAGCCAGGAGCGGAGCTCCTACGAGCAGTACTTC.

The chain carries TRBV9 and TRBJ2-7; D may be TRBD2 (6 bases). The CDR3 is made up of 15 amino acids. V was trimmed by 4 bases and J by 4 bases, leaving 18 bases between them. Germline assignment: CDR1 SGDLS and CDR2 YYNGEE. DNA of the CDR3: TGTGCCAGCAGCCCAGACGAGCGGGTAGCTTACGAGCAGTACTTC. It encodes CASSPDERVAYEQYF.

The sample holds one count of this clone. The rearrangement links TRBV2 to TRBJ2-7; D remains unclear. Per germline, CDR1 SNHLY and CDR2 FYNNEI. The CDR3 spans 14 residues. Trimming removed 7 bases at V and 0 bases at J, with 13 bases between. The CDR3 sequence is CASNIRDYSYEQYF. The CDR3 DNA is TGTGCCAGCAACATTAGGGATTACTCCTACGAGCAGTACTTC.

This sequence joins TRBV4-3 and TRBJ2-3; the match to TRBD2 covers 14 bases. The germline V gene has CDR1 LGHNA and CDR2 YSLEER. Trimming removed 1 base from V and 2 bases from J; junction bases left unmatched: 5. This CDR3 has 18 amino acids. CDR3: CASSQGLAGGRNTDTQYF. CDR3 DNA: TGCGCCAGCAGCCAAGGACTAGCGGGGGGGCGGAACACAGATACGCAGTATTTT.

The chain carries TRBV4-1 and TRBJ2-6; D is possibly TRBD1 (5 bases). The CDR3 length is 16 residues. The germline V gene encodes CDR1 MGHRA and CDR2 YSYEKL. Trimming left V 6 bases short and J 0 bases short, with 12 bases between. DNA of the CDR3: TGCGCCAGCAGTCGACCAGGGATCTCTGGGGCCAACGTCCTGACTTTC. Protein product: CASSRPGISGANVLTF.

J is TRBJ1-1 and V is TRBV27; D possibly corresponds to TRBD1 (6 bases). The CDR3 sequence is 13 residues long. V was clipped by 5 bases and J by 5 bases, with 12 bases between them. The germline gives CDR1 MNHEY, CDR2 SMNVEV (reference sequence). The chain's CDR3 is CASSPGAATEAFF. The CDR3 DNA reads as TGTGCCAGCAGTCCAGGGGCTGCGACTGAAGCTTTCTTT.

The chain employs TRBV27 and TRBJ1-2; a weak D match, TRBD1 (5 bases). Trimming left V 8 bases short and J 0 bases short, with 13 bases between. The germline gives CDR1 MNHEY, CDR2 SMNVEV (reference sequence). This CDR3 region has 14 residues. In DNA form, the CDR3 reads TGTGCCAGCTCCCCTGAGGGGCCTAACTATGGCTACACCTTC. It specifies CASSPEGPNYGYTF.

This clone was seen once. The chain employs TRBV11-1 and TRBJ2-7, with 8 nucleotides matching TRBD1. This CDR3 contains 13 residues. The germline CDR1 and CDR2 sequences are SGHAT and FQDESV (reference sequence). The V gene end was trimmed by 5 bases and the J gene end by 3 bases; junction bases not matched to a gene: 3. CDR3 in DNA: TGTGCCAGCAGCACAGGGGGTTTCTACGAGCAGTACTTC. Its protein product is CASSTGGFYEQYF.

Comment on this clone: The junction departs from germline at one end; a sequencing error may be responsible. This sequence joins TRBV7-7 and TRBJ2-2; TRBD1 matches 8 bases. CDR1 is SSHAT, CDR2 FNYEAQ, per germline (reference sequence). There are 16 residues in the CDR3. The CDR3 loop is CASSLIKTGGTGELFF. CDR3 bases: TGTGCTAGCAGCTTAATCAAAACAGGGGGCACCGGGGAGCTGTTTTTT.

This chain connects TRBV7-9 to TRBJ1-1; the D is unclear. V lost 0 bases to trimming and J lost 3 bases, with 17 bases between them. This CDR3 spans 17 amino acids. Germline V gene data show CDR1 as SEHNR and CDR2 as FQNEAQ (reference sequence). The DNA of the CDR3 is TGTGCCAGCAGCTTAGCATTTATGAGGGCGCGGGACACTGAAGCTTTCTTT. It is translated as CASSLAFMRARDTEAFF.

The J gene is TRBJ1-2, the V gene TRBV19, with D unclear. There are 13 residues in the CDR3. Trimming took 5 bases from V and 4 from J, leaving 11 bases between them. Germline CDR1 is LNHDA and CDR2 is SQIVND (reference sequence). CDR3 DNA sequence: TGTGCCAGTAGTGTAGGAACGAGCTATGGCTACACCTTC. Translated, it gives CASSVGTSYGYTF.

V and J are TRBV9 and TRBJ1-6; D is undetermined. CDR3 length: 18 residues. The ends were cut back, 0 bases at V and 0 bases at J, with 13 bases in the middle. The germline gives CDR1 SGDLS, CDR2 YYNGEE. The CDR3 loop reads CASSVGAGTSSYNSPLHF. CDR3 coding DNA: TGTGCCAGCAGCGTAGGGGCAGGTACAAGCTCCTATAATTCACCCCTCCACTTT.

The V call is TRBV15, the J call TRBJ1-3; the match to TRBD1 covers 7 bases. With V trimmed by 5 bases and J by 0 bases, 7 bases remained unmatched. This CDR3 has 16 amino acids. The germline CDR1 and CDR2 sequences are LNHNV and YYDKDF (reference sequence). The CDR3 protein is CATSLRGQSSGNTIYF. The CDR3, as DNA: TGTGCCACCAGCCTCAGGGGACAGAGCTCTGGAAACACCATATATTTT.

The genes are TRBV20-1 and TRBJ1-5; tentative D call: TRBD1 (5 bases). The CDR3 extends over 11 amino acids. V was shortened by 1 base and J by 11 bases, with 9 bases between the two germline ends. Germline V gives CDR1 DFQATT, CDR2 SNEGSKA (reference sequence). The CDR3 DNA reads TGCAGTGCTAGAGTTGGGGCGGCCCAGCATTTT. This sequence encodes CSARVGAAQHF.

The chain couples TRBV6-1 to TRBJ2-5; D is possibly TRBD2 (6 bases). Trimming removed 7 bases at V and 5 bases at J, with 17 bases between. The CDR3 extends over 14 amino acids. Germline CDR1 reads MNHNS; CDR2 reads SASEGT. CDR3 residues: CASIPGVLGETQYF. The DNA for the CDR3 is TGTGCCAGCATCCCGGGAGTCCTCGGGGAGACCCAGTACTTC.

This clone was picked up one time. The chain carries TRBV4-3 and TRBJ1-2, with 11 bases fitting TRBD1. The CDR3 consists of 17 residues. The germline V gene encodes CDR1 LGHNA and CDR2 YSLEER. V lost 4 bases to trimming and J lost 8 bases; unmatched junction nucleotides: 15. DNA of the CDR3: TGCGCCAGCAGCCCCGAAAGCGGGGACAGGGGGGTATTAGGCTACACCTTC. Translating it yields CASSPESGDRGVLGYTF.

Here the CDR3 reads CASSATGESDGYTF. CDR3 nucleotide sequence: TGTGCCAGCAGCGCAACAGGGGAATCTGATGGCTACACCTTC. V gene TRBV9 combines with J gene TRBJ1-2; 7 bases map to TRBD1. CDR3 size: 14 residues. Looked up from germline, CDR1 is SGDLS and CDR2 is YYNGEE. Trimming removed 3 bases from V and 6 bases from J; junction bases left unmatched: 8.

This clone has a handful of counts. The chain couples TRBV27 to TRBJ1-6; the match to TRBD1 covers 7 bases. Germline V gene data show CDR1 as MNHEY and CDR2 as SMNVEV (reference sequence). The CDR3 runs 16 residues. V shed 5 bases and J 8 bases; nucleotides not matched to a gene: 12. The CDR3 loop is CASSPETGLGYSPLHF. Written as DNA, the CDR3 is TGTGCCAGCAGTCCAGAGACAGGGCTAGGCTATTCACCCCTCCACTTT.

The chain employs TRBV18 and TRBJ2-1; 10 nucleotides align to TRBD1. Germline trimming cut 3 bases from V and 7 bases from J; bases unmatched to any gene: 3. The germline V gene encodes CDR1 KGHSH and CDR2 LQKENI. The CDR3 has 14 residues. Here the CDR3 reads CASSPWTGGNEQFF. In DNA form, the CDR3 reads TGTGCCAGCTCACCGTGGACAGGGGGAAATGAGCAGTTCTTC.

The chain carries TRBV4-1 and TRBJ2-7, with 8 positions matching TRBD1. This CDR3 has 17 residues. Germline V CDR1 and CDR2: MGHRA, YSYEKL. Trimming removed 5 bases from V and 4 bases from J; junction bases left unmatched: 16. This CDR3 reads CASSESLNRDRPYEQYF. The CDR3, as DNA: TGCGCCAGCAGCGAAAGCCTGAATCGGGACAGGCCTTACGAGCAGTACTTC.

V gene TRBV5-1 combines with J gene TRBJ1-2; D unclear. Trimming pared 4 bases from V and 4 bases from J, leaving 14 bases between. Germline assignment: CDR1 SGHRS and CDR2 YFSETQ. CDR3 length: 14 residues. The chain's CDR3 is CASSPGEAIYGYTF. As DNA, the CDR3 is TGCGCCAGCAGCCCCGGGGAGGCCATCTATGGCTACACCTTC.

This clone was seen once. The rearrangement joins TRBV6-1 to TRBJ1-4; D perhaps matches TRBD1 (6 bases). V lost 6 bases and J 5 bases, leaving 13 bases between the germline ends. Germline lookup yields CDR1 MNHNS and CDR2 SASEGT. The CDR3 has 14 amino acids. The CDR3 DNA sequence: TGTGCCAGCAGCTACAGGGTACCAAATGAAAAACTGTTTTTT. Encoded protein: CASSYRVPNEKLFF.

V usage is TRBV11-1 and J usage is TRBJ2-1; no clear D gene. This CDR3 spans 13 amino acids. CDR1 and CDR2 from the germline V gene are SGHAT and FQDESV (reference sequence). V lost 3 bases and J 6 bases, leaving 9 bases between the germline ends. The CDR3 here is CASSFFRTNEQFF. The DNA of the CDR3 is TGTGCCAGCAGCTTCTTTAGGACCAATGAGCAGTTCTTC.